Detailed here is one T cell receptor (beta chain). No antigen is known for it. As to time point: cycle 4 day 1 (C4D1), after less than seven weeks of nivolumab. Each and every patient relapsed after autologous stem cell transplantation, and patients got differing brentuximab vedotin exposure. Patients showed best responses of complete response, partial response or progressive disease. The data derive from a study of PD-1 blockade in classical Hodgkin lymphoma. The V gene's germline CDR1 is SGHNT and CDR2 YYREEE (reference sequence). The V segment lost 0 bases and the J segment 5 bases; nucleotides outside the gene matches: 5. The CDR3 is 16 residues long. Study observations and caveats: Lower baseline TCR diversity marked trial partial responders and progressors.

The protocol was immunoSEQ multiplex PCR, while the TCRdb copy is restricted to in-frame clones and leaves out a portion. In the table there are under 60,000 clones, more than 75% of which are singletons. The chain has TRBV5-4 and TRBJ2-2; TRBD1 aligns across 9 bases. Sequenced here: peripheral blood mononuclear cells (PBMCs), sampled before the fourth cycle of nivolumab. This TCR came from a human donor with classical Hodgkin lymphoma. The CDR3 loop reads CASSLGGTGTTGELFF. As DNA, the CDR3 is TGTGCCAGCAGCTTGGGGGGGACAGGGACGACCGGGGAGCTGTTTTTT.